The source of this T cell receptor beta chain is a study of T-cell reconstitution after alpha-beta-depleted transplantation in children. V gave up 4 bases and J gave up 1 base; unmatched junction bases: 7. The CDR3 totals 15 residues. CDR1 LGHDT and CDR2 YNNKEL come from the germline V gene (reference sequence). Only a few counts were recorded for this clonotype. Construction of the TCRbeta library involved unique molecular identifiers. TCRdb reprocessed the PCR reads via MiXCR and lists one record per CDR3 protein. The table records about 410,000 distinct CDR3 sequences, 20% of them present only once.

This TCR was sampled from a human donor who donated a stem cell graft to a child with acute myeloid leukemia. The source material was PBMCs from the stem cell graft donor, sampled from the stem cell graft. J is TRBJ2-7 and V is TRBV3-1; TRBD2 matches 7 bases. The DNA of the CDR3 is TGTGCCAGCAGCCCCCGGATAGCGGGTTCCTACGAGCAGTACTTC. Its protein is CASSPRIAGSYEQYF.